The 22 T cell receptor beta chains reported below all come from one sample, sequenced in a study of control samples from healthy donors and cancer patients. The protocol was immunoSEQ multiplex PCR, while the TCRdb copy is restricted to in-frame clones and leaves out a portion. The sample lists about 180,000 clones; approximately 92% were seen once. The sample consisted of blood. The source of these receptors is a man between 25 and 39 years old in good health.

V gene TRBV5-5 combines with J gene TRBJ2-7, with D perhaps matching TRBD1 (7 bases). V was shortened by 1 base and J by 4 bases, with 15 bases between the two germline ends. Germline CDR1 reads SGHKS; CDR2 reads YYEKEE (reference sequence). CDR3 length equals 15 residues. The CDR3: CASSLYRTGLYEQYF. DNA of the CDR3: TGTGCCAGCAGCTTGTATCGGACAGGACTATACGAGCAGTACTTC. Combining the CDR3 with reference TRBV5-5 and TRBJ2-7 gives the whole variable domain DAGVTQSPTHLIKTRGQQVTLRCSPISGHKSVSWYQQVLGQGPQFIFQYYEKEERGRGNFPDRFSARQFPNYSSELNVNALLLGDSALYLCASSLYRTGLYEQYFGPGTRLTVT.

The chain employs TRBV10-3 and TRBJ2-7; TRBD2 matches at 8 bases. CDR3 length: 16 residues. J was trimmed by 2 bases and V by 1 base; bases with no gene match: 7. Germline CDR1 is ENHRY and CDR2 is SYGVKD. Written as DNA, the CDR3 is TGTGCCATCAGTGAGTTCTCTAGCGGGTCCCCCTACGAGCAGTACTTC. This sequence encodes CAISEFSSGSPYEQYF.

The chain combines TRBV5-1 with TRBJ2-5, with D possibly being TRBD1 (5 bases). Trimming stripped 2 bases from V and 3 bases from J, with 11 bases between. The CDR3 loop spans 14 amino acids. The germline V gene encodes CDR1 SGHRS and CDR2 YFSETQ. The CDR3, as DNA: TGCGCCAGCAGCTTCGTACAGGAGAAAGAGACCCAGTACTTC. It codes for CASSFVQEKETQYF.

This rearrangement joins TRBV30 to TRBJ1-1, with D possibly matching TRBD1 (6 bases). Trimming cost V 7 bases and J 7 bases, with 16 bases left between them. Looked up from germline, CDR1 is GTSNPN and CDR2 is SVGIG (reference sequence). The CDR3 consists of 12 residues. In DNA form, the CDR3 reads TGTGCCTCCACCGGGGGCGGCGGTGAAGCTTTCTTT. As protein: CASTGGGGEAFF.

The CDR3 sequence is CASSGANVPQYF. The CDR3 nucleotides read TGCGCCAGCAGCGGAGCCAACGTTCCGCAGTACTTC. The V and J genes are TRBV5-1 and TRBJ2-7, with no clear D. CDR3 length: 12 amino acids. CDR1 and CDR2 from the germline V gene are SGHRS and YFSETQ. The germline V and J ends were trimmed by 4 bases and 9 bases, with 14 bases remaining between them.

The chain employs TRBV6-5 and TRBJ2-5; TRBD2 matches 8 bases. V shed 1 base and J 2 bases; nucleotides not matched to a gene: 6. This CDR3 comprises 16 residues. Germline V lookup: CDR1 MNHEY, CDR2 SVGAGI. CDR3 loop: CASSYFLTSGQETQYF. The CDR3, as DNA: TGTGCCAGCAGTTACTTTCTCACTAGCGGTCAAGAGACCCAGTACTTC.

The count of this clone is one. J is TRBJ1-2 and V is TRBV21-1. TRBV21-1 is deemed a pseudogene. The CDR3 sequence is 16 residues long. The CDR3 bases are TGTGCCAGCAGCAAATCGAGGGAGGGGGCGAGATATGGCTACACCTTC. Translating it yields CASSKSREGARYGYTF.

The chain employs TRBV5-1 and TRBJ1-1; no definite D call. The V and J ends lost 2 bases and 11 bases respectively, with 10 bases between them. Germline V gene sequence: CDR1 SGHRS, CDR2 YFSETQ. The CDR3 length is 11 residues. CDR3 DNA: TGCGCCAGCAGCTTTGGGGATGAGGCTTTCTTT. Its translation: CASSFGDEAFF. Drawing the rest from reference TRBV5-1 and TRBJ1-1, the complete variable domain is KAGVTQTPRYLIKTRGQQVTLSCSPISGHRSVSWYQQTPGQGLQFLFEYFSETQRNKGNFPGRFSGRQFSNSRSEMNVSTLELGDSALYLCASSFGDEAFFGQGTRLTVV.

The rearrangement joins TRBV6-5 to TRBJ1-3; weak D call: TRBD1 (6 bases). This CDR3 contains 16 residues. V gave up 4 bases and J gave up 0 bases, with 13 bases separating them. Germline values: CDR1 MNHEY, CDR2 SVGAGI. The CDR3 loop reads CASSFRDTYSGNTIYF. The CDR3 DNA sequence: TGTGCCAGCAGTTTCCGGGACACTTACTCTGGAAACACCATATATTTT.

This chain connects TRBV28 to TRBJ2-1, with TRBD1 as a possible D gene (5 bases). Trimming stripped 4 bases from V and 13 bases from J, with 11 bases between. The CDR3 contains 11 residues. In germline, CDR1 is MDHEN, CDR2 SYDVKM. In DNA form, the CDR3 reads TGTGCCAGCAGTTCCCGACAGATTCAGTTCTTC. This codes for CASSSRQIQFF.

This chain connects TRBV18 to TRBJ2-7, with no clear D. Germline CDR1 and CDR2: KGHSH and LQKENI. V dropped 3 bases and J dropped 1 base, with 16 bases sitting between them. CDR3 length equals 16 residues. The CDR3 reads CASSPNPLVGSYEQYF. The CDR3 coding sequence is TGTGCCAGCTCACCGAACCCTCTAGTGGGTTCCTACGAGCAGTACTTC.

The V gene is TRBV27, the J gene TRBJ2-1, with D possibly matching TRBD2 (5 bases). The V and J ends lost 2 bases and 5 bases respectively, with 13 bases between them. Germline V gene data show CDR1 as MNHEY and CDR2 as SMNVEV (reference sequence). This CDR3 has 15 amino acids. CDR3 nucleotide sequence: TGTGCCAGCAGTTTAATGAGGGCAGGAAACAATGAGCAGTTCTTC. It translates to CASSLMRAGNNEQFF.

V gene TRBV9 combines with J gene TRBJ2-4, with D maybe TRBD2 (7 bases). This CDR3 has 15 residues. V lost 3 bases and J lost 6, with 16 bases in between. Germline V gene sequence: CDR1 SGDLS, CDR2 YYNGEE. CDR3 sequence: CASSEGGGIRNIQYF. The CDR3 nucleotides are TGTGCCAGCAGCGAGGGAGGGGGGATAAGAAACATTCAGTACTTC.

This chain connects TRBV27 to TRBJ2-7; a weak D match, TRBD1 (5 bases). CDR1 and CDR2 from the germline V gene are MNHEY and SMNVEV (reference sequence). Trimming stripped 5 bases from V and 0 bases from J, with 8 bases between. The CDR3 totals 13 residues. DNA for the CDR3: TGTGCCAGCAGTACAGGATACTCCTACGAGCAGTACTTC. Its protein is CASSTGYSYEQYF.

The rearrangement links TRBV18 to TRBJ1-1, with D unclear. V shed 3 bases and J shed 1 base, with 12 bases lying between them. Germline V gene data show CDR1 as KGHSH and CDR2 as LQKENI. This CDR3 has 15 amino acids. Here the CDR3 reads CASSPGRVSNTEAFF. The CDR3 DNA reads TGTGCCAGCTCACCGGGTCGGGTTTCGAACACTGAAGCTTTCTTT.

The chain links TRBV14 to TRBJ2-5; TRBD1 matches 9 bases. The J segment lost 5 bases and the V segment lost 6 bases, leaving 7 bases of the junction unmatched. CDR3 length equals 14 residues. Germline CDR1 reads SGHDN; CDR2 reads FVKESK. CDR3 in amino acids: CASSRTGGRETQYF. The CDR3 DNA reads as TGTGCCAGCAGTCGAACAGGGGGCCGGGAGACCCAGTACTTC.

This sequence joins TRBV27 and TRBJ2-1; possible D gene TRBD2, 7 bases. V gave up 7 bases and J gave up 0 bases, with 19 bases separating them. Germline V gene lookup returns CDR1 MNHEY and CDR2 SMNVEV (reference sequence). The CDR3 consists of 17 residues. The CDR3 region has the DNA TGTGCCAGCACCCCTTTTGGGGGGGGGCTCTCCTACAATGAGCAGTTCTTC. This sequence encodes CASTPFGGGLSYNEQFF.

A few counts support this clone. The chain carries TRBV18 and TRBJ2-6, with 10 bases fitting TRBD1. The CDR3 extends over 16 amino acids. Germline trimming cut 2 bases from V and 2 bases from J; bases unmatched to any gene: 0. Germline CDR1 reads KGHSH; CDR2 reads LQKENI. The CDR3 nucleotides are TGTGCCAGCTCACCAGGGACAGGGGCTGGGGCCAACGTCCTGACTTTC. Its translation is CASSPGTGAGANVLTF.

The V and J genes are TRBV24-1 and TRBJ1-5; the match to TRBD1 covers 11 bases. The CDR3 covers 16 residues. V trimming: 3 bases; J trimming: 7 bases; junction bases outside the gene matches: 7. Looked up from germline, CDR1 is KGHDR and CDR2 is SFDVKD. The CDR3 region has the DNA TGTGCCACCAGTGATACCGGGACAGGGGGAGGACAGCCCCAGCATTTT. As protein: CATSDTGTGGGQPQHF.

The rearrangement uses TRBV7-9 and TRBJ2-5; TRBD2 matches at 11 bases. The CDR3 has 15 amino acids. The trim removed 0 bases at V and 5 bases at J, leaving 2 bases unmatched. Germline-derived CDR1 and CDR2 are SEHNR and FQNEAQ (reference sequence). The CDR3 here is CASSLALAGGETQYF. CDR3 bases: TGTGCCAGCAGCTTAGCTCTAGCGGGAGGTGAGACCCAGTACTTC.

V usage is TRBV29-1 and J usage is TRBJ1-2; the D gene is possibly TRBD1 (6 bases). V lost 4 bases and J lost 5, with 23 bases in between. Germline loops: CDR1 SQVTM, CDR2 ANQGSEA. This CDR3 has 16 amino acids. The DNA of the CDR3 is TGCAGCGTTGCCCGGGGGCAGGGGTGGTCCCAATATGGCTACACCTTC. It is translated as CSVARGQGWSQYGYTF.

The chain combines TRBV10-2 with TRBJ2-3; D not certain. The germline CDR1 and CDR2 sequences are WSHSY and SAAADI. This CDR3 has 14 amino acids. V shed 7 bases and J shed 2 bases, with 13 bases lying between them. This CDR3 reads CASTGPWDTDTQYF. CDR3 bases: TGCGCCAGCACCGGCCCGTGGGACACAGATACGCAGTATTTT.